Listed below are T cell receptor beta chains from one sample, sequenced in a study of cytomegalovirus exposure and HLA in healthy donors. Profiled with immunoSEQ multiplex PCR; TCRdb holds only in-frame clones, not every one. The table has 100,000 or so clones, 65% to 80% seen once; the top ten hold 1.5% to 2%. The specimen sequenced was PBMCs. The receptors here all came from a woman in her thirties or forties in good health and CMV-seronegative. CDR3s include the opening cysteine and the closing phenylalanine or tryptophan. A D gene is named only where the DNA matches it firmly. A clone size is listed for some rows: how often the clone was seen (once, few, many), or a class if it is expanded.

V gene	clone size	D gene	J gene	CDR3 DNA	CDR3 protein
TRBV11-2	.	.	TRBJ2-5	TGTGCCAGCAGCCCCAATGGGGGTGCGGGGGAGACCCAGTACTTC	CASSPNGGAGETQYF
TRBV7-2	.	.	TRBJ1-5	TGTGCCAGCAGCTTAGGACAGCCTAATCAGCCCCAGCATTTT	CASSLGQPNQPQHF
TRBV2	once	.	TRBJ1-5	TGTGCCAGCAGTACCGTCGGAGGGAATAGCAATCAGCCCCAGCATTTT	CASSTVGGNSNQPQHF
TRBV9	.	TRBD1	TRBJ2-1	TGTGCCAGCAGCCCCCGTCCCGGGACAGGGACCGAGCAGTTCTTC	CASSPRPGTGTEQFF
TRBV28	.	TRBD2	TRBJ2-3	TGTGCCAGCAGTCAGTCGTCGGGAGGGAATATTCGCACAGATACGCAGTATTTT	CASSQSSGGNIRTDTQYF
TRBV7-8	few	TRBD2	TRBJ2-7	TGTGCCAGCAGCTTAGGGACTAGATCTGAATACGAGCAGTACTTC	CASSLGTRSEYEQYF
TRBV2	few	.	TRBJ2-6	TGTGCCAGCAGTGTTCCGAGCTCTGGGGCCAACGTCCTGACTTTC	CASSVPSSGANVLTF
TRBV5-1	.	.	TRBJ1-3	TGCGCCAGCAGCTTGGGACAATCTGGAAACACCATATATTTT	CASSLGQSGNTIYF
TRBV5-4	.	.	TRBJ2-5	TGTGCCAGCAGCTTGGGGGCCCAAGAGACCCAGTACTTC	CASSLGAQETQYF
TRBV19	.	.	TRBJ1-2	TGTGCCAGTAGTATAGCAGGATTTAACTATGGCTACACCTTC	CASSIAGFNYGYTF
TRBV5-6	few	TRBD2	TRBJ2-7	TGTGCCAGCACCCTGCGGGGGGGACACTACGAGCAGTACTTC	CASTLRGGHYEQYF
TRBV7-9	few	.	TRBJ2-5	TGTGCCAGCAGCCGAGATCTAGAGACCCAGTACTTC	CASSRDLETQYF
TRBV4-3	.	TRBD1	TRBJ2-7	TGCGCCAGCAGCCAAGGCCCCGGACAGGGTGACAACGAGCAGTACTTC	CASSQGPGQGDNEQYF
TRBV15	.	TRBD1	TRBJ2-5	TGTGCCACCAGCATTCTCGCGGGACAGGGAAAAGAGACCCAGTACTTC	CATSILAGQGKETQYF
TRBV7-9	once	.	TRBJ2-5	TGTGCCAGCAGCTTAGTAAGGGGACACGCGGCCCAGTACTTC	CASSLVRGHAAQYF
TRBV4-1	.	.	TRBJ2-7	TGCGCCAGCAGCCGGGACACGGGCTCCTACGAGCAGTACTTC	CASSRDTGSYEQYF
TRBV5-1	.	TRBD1	TRBJ2-5	TGCGCCAGCAGCTCGGTTACAGGGGGTGAAGAGACCCAGTACTTC	CASSSVTGGEETQYF
TRBV28	.	TRBD2	TRBJ2-1	TGTGCCAGCAGCCCGGGACTAGCGGACACCTACAATGAGCAGTTCTTC	CASSPGLADTYNEQFF
TRBV21-1	.	.	TRBJ2-7	TGTGCCAGCAGCCCGCGCGGGAGGTGTTGTTACGAGCAGTACTTC	CASSPRGRCCYEQYF
TRBV5-5	.	TRBD2	TRBJ2-3	TGTGCCAGCAGCACCGGGGGGACTCCGGGGTTGGATACGCAGTATTTT	CASSTGGTPGLDTQYF
TRBV11-1	.	TRBD2	TRBJ2-1	TGTGCCAGCAGCCGGGGACTAGCGGACAATGAGCAGTTCTTC	CASSRGLADNEQFF
TRBV6-1	.	.	TRBJ1-5	TGTGCCAGCAGTGAGGCAAGGGACTTTAATCAGCCCCAGCATTTT	CASSEARDFNQPQHF
TRBV21-1	few	.	TRBJ1-2	TGTGCCAGCAGCAAAGATGGCAGAGGGGGGGTTGCCTATGGCTACACCTTC	CASSKDGRGGVAYGYTF
TRBV7-2	once	.	TRBJ2-5	TGTGCCAGCAGCTTGAGCTCCGGTCTGTGGGAGACCCAGTACTTC	CASSLSSGLWETQYF
TRBV5-8	few	.	TRBJ1-3	TGTGCCAGCAGCGACTCCCGTCGGGGAAACACCATATATTTT	CASSDSRRGNTIYF
TRBV7-9	.	TRBD1	TRBJ2-3	TGTTCCAGCAGCCAAGACAGGGTATCAGATACGCAGTATTTT	CSSSQDRVSDTQYF
TRBV5-1	few	TRBD2	TRBJ2-7	TGCGCCAGCAGCTTGGAACTAGCGGGGGGTGGTTACGAGCAGTACTTC	CASSLELAGGGYEQYF
TRBV4-1	.	TRBD1	TRBJ2-7	TGCGCCAGCAGCCAAGATGAAGGGACAGGGAGTCAGTACTTC	CASSQDEGTGSQYF
TRBV7-8	.	TRBD1	TRBJ1-5	TGTGCCAGCAGCCTCGGGACAGGGGGCAGTGGCAATCAGCCCCAGCATTTT	CASSLGTGGSGNQPQHF
TRBV27	.	TRBD1	TRBJ2-5	TGTGCCAGCAGTCCGGGGACAGGGCGGATAGGGGAGCAGTACTTC	CASSPGTGRIGEQYF
TRBV19	.	.	TRBJ2-1	TGTGCCAGTAGTATACCTCCTTCGGTTCAGTTCTTC	CASSIPPSVQFF
TRBV9	.	.	TRBJ2-2	TGTGCCAGCAGCGATCTAGTGAACACCGGGGAGCTGTTTTTT	CASSDLVNTGELFF
TRBV28	.	TRBD1	TRBJ1-2	TGTGCCAGCAGCTCCCCCGGGACAGGGGGTAGAAACTATGGCTACACCTTC	CASSSPGTGGRNYGYTF
TRBV10-3	.	TRBD2	TRBJ2-3	TGTGCCATCAGTGAGTATCCTAGCGGATCACCAGATACGCAGTATTTT	CAISEYPSGSPDTQYF
TRBV6-5	.	TRBD2	TRBJ2-3	TGTGCCAGCAGTTTTTCTAGCGGGGCCACAACAGATACGCAGTATTTT	CASSFSSGATTDTQYF
TRBV27	.	TRBD1	TRBJ1-5	TGTGCCAGCAGTTCCCGACCTACAGGGGGACACAATCAGCCCCAGCATTTT	CASSSRPTGGHNQPQHF
TRBV19	few	TRBD2	TRBJ2-1	TGTGCCAGTAGTGCCCTAGCGGCCACCTACAATGAGCAGTTCTTC	CASSALAATYNEQFF
TRBV4-1	medium-sized	TRBD1	TRBJ2-5	TGCGCCAGCAGCCAAGCCGGGACAGGGGGCTCAGAGACCCAGTACTTC	CASSQAGTGGSETQYF
TRBV19	.	.	TRBJ2-2	TGTGCCAGTAGTACGTTAACAGACACCGGGGAGCTGTTTTTT	CASSTLTDTGELFF
TRBV12-5	.	.	TRBJ2-5	TGTGCTAGTGGTCCCGGGATGGGCACGGTGACCCAGTACTTC	CASGPGMGTVTQYF
TRBV11-3	.	.	TRBJ2-3	TGTGCCAGCAGCTTACGGGCAGGGAGCACAGATACGCAGTATTTT	CASSLRAGSTDTQYF
TRBV6-4	.	TRBD1	TRBJ2-5	TGTGCCAGCAGTGACTACAGGGGGCAAGAGACCCAGTACTTC	CASSDYRGQETQYF
TRBV6-5	.	TRBD2	TRBJ2-7	TGTGCCAGCAGTCTGAACGGGGGGTCCTACGAGCAGTACTTC	CASSLNGGSYEQYF
TRBV19	.	TRBD2	TRBJ2-7	TGTGCCAGTAGTATAGAAAGTAGCGGGAGGAGTTACGAGCAGTACTTC	CASSIESSGRSYEQYF
TRBV7-9	.	.	TRBJ2-7	TGTTCCAGCAGAGCTTTATTGGGCCAGGGGGGCTCCGAGCAGTACTTC	CSSRALLGQGGSEQYF
TRBV7-6	.	TRBD1	TRBJ2-7	TGTGCCAGCAGCTTAGGGTTTGGCCGGGACAGAGCCTACGAGCAGTACTTC	CASSLGFGRDRAYEQYF
TRBV7-2	few	.	TRBJ1-4	TGTGCCAGCAGCTTACTGGGGAGGGCTGAAAAACTGTTTTTT	CASSLLGRAEKLFF
TRBV5-8	.	.	TRBJ2-3	TGTGCCAGCAGCTACGGAGCATACACAGATACGCAGTATTTT	CASSYGAYTDTQYF
TRBV30	.	TRBD1	TRBJ1-6	TGTGCCTGCCACAACAGGGGGCGGAATTCACCCCTCCACTTT	CACHNRGRNSPLHF
TRBV11-3	.	.	TRBJ2-5	TGTGCCAGCAGCTTAAACAGGGAAGAGACCCAGTACTTC	CASSLNREETQYF
TRBV5-4	.	.	TRBJ1-5	TGTGCCAGCAACATCGGGGGGAGCAATCAGCCCCAGCATTTT	CASNIGGSNQPQHF
TRBV11-2	.	.	TRBJ2-1	TGTGCCAGCACCCCCCGTCGGCTAGCTGGGAATGAGCAGTTCTTC	CASTPRRLAGNEQFF